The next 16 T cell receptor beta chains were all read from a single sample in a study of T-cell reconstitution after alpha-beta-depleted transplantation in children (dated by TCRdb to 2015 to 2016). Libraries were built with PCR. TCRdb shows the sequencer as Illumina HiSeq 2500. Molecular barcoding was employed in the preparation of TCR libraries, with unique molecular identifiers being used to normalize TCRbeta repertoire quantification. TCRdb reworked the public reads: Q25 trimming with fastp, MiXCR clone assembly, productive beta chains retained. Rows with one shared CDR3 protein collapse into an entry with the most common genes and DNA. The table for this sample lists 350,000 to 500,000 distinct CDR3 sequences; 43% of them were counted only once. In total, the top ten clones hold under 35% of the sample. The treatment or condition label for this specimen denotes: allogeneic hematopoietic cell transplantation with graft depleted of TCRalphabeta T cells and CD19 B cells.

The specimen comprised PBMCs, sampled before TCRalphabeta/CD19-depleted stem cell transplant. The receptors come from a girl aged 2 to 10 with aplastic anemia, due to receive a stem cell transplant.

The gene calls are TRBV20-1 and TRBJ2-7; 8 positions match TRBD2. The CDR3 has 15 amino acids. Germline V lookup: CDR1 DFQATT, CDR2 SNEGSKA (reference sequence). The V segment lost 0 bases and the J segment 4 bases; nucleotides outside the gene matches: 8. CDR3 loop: CSARDPHTSGYEQYF. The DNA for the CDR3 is TGCAGTGCTAGAGATCCCCATACTAGCGGATACGAGCAGTACTTC.

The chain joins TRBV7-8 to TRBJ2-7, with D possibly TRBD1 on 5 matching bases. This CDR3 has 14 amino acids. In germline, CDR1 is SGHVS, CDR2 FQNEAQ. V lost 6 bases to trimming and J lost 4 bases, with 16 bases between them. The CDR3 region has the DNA TGTGCCAGCAGACTTATCGAGACAGCATACGAGCAGTACTTC. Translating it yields CASRLIETAYEQYF.

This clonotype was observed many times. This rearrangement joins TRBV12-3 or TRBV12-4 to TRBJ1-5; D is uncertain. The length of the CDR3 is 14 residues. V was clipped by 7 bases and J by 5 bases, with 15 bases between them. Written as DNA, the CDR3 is TGTGCCAGCACCTTAAGGGCAAGAGATCAGCCCCAGCATTTT. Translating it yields CASTLRARDQPQHF.

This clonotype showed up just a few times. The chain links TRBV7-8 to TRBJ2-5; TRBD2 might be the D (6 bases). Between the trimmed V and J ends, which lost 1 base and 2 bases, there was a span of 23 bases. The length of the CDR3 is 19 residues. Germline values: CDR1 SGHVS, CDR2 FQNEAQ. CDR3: CASSLGDLRELSEQETQYF. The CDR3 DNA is TGTGCCAGCAGCTTAGGGGACCTCCGGGAGTTGTCGGAACAAGAGACCCAGTACTTC.

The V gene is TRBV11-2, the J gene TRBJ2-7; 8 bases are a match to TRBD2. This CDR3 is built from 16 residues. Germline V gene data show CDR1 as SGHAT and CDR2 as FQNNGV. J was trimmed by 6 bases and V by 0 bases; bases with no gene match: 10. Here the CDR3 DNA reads TGTGCCAGCAGCTTAGAGATTCCGGGAGGGAGGGGCGAGCAGTACTTC. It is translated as CASSLEIPGGRGEQYF. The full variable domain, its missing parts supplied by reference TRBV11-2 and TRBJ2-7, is EAGVAQSPRYKIIEKRQSVAFWCNPISGHATLYWYQQILGQGPKLLIQFQNNGVVDDSQLPKDRFSAERLKGVDSTLKIQPAKLEDSAVYLCASSLEIPGGRGEQYFGPGTRLTVT.

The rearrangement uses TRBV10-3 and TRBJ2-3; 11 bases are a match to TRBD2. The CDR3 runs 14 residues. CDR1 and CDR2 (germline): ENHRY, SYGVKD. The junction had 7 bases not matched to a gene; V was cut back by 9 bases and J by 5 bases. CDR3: CAIGDTSGGDTQYF. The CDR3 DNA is TGTGCCATTGGAGATACTAGCGGGGGAGATACGCAGTATTTT.

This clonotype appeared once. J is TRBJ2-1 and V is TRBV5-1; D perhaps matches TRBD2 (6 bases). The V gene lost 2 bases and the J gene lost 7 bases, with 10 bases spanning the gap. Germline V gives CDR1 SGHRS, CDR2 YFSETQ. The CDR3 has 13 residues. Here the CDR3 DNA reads TGCGCCAGCAGCTTACCGGGAGAAAATGAGCAGTTCTTC. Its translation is CASSLPGENEQFF.

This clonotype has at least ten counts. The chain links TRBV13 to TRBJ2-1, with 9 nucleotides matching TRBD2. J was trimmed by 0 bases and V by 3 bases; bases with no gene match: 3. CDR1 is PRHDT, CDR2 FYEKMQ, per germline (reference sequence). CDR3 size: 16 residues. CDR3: CASSFEREVSYNEQFF. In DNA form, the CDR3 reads TGTGCCAGCAGCTTTGAGCGGGAGGTCTCCTACAATGAGCAGTTCTTC.

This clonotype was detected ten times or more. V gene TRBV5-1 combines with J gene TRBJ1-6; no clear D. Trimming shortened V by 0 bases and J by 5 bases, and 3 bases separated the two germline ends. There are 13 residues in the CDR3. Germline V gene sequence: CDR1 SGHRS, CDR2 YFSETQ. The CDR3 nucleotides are TGCGCCAGCAGCTTGGACGATAATTCACCCCTCCACTTT. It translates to CASSLDDNSPLHF.

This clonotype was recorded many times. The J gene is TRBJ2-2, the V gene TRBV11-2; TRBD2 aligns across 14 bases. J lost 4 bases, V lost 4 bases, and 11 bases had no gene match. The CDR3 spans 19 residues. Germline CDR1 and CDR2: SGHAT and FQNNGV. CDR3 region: CASSSRLAGGPSGTGELFF. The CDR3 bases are TGTGCCAGCAGCTCGAGACTAGCGGGAGGGCCCTCAGGCACCGGGGAGCTGTTTTTT.

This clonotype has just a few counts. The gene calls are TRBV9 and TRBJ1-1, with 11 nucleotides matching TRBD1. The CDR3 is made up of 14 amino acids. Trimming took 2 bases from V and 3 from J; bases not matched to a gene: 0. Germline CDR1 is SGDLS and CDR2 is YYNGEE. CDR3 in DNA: TGTGCCAGCAGCGTGGGACAGGGGGACACTGAAGCTTTCTTT. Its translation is CASSVGQGDTEAFF.

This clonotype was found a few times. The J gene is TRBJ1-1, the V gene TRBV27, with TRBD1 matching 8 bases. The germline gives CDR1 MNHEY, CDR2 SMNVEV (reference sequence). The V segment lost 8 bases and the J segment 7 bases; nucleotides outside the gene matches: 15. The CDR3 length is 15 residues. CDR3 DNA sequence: TGTGCCAGCGCCCGACAGGGGACCGCTTTAGATGAAGCTTTCTTT. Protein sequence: CASARQGTALDEAFF.

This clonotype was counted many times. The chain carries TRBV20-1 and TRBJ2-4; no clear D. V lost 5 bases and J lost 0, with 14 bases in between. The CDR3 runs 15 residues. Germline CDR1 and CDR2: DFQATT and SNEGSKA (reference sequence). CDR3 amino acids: CSAGVGNLAKNIQYF. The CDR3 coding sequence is TGCAGTGCTGGAGTGGGAAATCTAGCCAAAAACATTCAGTACTTC.

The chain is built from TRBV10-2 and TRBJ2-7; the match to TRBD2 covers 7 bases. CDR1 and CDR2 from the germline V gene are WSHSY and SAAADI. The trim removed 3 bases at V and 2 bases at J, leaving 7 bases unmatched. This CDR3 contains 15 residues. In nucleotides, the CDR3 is TGCGCCAGCAGTGACGGAGCGGGACTTACCTACGAGCAGTACTTC. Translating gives CASSDGAGLTYEQYF.

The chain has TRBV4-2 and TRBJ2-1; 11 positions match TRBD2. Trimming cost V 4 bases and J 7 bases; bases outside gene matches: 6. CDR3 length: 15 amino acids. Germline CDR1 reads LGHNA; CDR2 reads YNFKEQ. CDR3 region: CASSPGTSGGNEQFF. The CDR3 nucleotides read TGTGCCAGCAGCCCCGGGACTAGCGGAGGGAATGAGCAGTTCTTC.

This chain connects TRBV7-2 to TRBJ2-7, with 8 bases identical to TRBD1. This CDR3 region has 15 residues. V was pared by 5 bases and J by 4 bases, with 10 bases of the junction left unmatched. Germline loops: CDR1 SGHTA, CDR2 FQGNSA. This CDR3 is CASSHGQGVGYEQYF. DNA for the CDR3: TGTGCCAGCAGCCACGGACAGGGAGTGGGGTACGAGCAGTACTTC.